The T cell receptor beta chain under discussion was sequenced for a study of blood T cell repertoires in COVID-19. About the research overall: PBMCs, B-cell-depleted T cells, or T cells were the source of the cDNA or gDNA that made up the material.

TCRdb's copy holds only in-frame clones and misses some; the assay was immunoSEQ multiplex PCR. Of under 250,000 clones listed, around 88% are singletons. V lost 3 bases to trimming and J lost 0 bases, with 10 bases between them. The CDR3 extends over 15 amino acids. The germline CDR1 and CDR2 sequences are SGHRS and YFSETQ. Sample: peripheral blood. This rearrangement joins TRBV5-1 to TRBJ1-3, with TRBD1 as a possible D gene (6 bases). The sequence was collected from a man in his forties with active or convalescent COVID-19. CDR3 protein: CASSYEQGSGNTIYF. The CDR3 coding sequence is TGCGCCAGCAGCTATGAACAGGGCTCTGGAAACACCATATATTTT.